A single sample is the source of the 21 T cell receptor beta chains below, sequenced in a study of CD8 T cells in ankylosing spondylitis. TCRdb redid the calling of the 5' RACE reads with MiXCR, one entry per CDR3 protein. This sample has 200,000 to 300,000 distinct CDR3 sequences, with 10% found just once. Material: blood, either unsorted or a sorted T cell fraction (not recorded which). Every receptor here comes from a male donor with ankylosing spondylitis or in good health (not recorded which).

This clonotype was seen more than once but under ten times. The chain links TRBV7-8 to TRBJ2-2; 9 bases are a match to TRBD2. After removal of 5 bases from V and 4 bases from J, the junction contained 5 bases not matched to a gene. The CDR3 runs 15 residues. Germline CDR1 SGHVS, CDR2 FQNEAQ. CDR3 in amino acids: CASSRVAGVTGELFF. As DNA, the CDR3 is TGTGCCAGCAGCCGGGTAGCGGGAGTCACCGGGGAGCTGTTTTTT.

The chain links TRBV25-1 to TRBJ2-3; 7 bases fit TRBD1. CDR3 size: 16 residues. Germline trimming cut 3 bases from V and 6 bases from J; bases unmatched to any gene: 12. Germline V CDR1 and CDR2: MGHDK, SYGVNS. The CDR3 region is CASSDRQGTVYDTQYF. The CDR3 DNA reads TGTGCCAGCAGTGACAGACAGGGTACCGTTTATGATACGCAGTATTTT.

Only one count was recorded for this clonotype. The V call is TRBV12-3 or TRBV12-4, the J call TRBJ2-1; no clear D gene. The CDR3 extends over 13 amino acids. V lost 3 bases to trimming and J lost 6 bases, with 9 bases between them. CDR3 sequence reads: CASSLSAINEQFF. The CDR3, as DNA: TGTGCCAGCAGTTTGTCCGCAATCAATGAGCAGTTCTTC.

This chain links TRBV6-1 with TRBJ1-2, with D possibly being TRBD1 (5 bases). V shed 4 bases and J shed 8 bases, with 17 bases lying between them. The CDR3 has 14 amino acids. Per the germline V gene, CDR1 is MNHNS and CDR2 is SASEGT. The DNA for the CDR3 is TGTGCCAGCAGTGGTTGGGGGACGGGCGGAGGCTACACCTTC. Translating it yields CASSGWGTGGGYTF.

This clonotype has at least ten counts. V and J are TRBV11-2 and TRBJ1-1, with D possibly being TRBD1 (5 bases). Trimming took 4 bases from V and 2 from J, leaving 23 bases between them. The CDR3 spans 18 residues. Germline CDR1 is SGHAT and CDR2 is FQNNGV. CDR3 loop: CASSSLIYRTPPNTEAFF. The DNA for the CDR3 is TGTGCCAGCAGCTCCCTAATCTACAGGACGCCCCCTAACACTGAAGCTTTCTTT.

Ten or more counts support this clonotype. The chain carries TRBV6-5 and TRBJ2-7; 9 positions match TRBD1. Germline CDR1 reads MNHEY; CDR2 reads SVGAGI. V lost 2 bases to trimming and J lost 2 bases; unmatched junction nucleotides: 7. The CDR3 length is 16 residues. This chain's CDR3 is CASSYATDRGAYEQYF. CDR3 DNA: TGTGCCAGCAGTTACGCCACCGACAGGGGGGCCTACGAGCAGTACTTC.

This clonotype has more than one count but fewer than ten. The chain couples TRBV6-9 to TRBJ1-5, with a tentative D call TRBD1 (5 bases). The CDR3 length is 16 residues. CDR1 MNHGY and CDR2 SVAAGI come from the germline V gene. The V end lost 4 bases, the J end lost 3 bases, and 16 bases lay between the germline ends. CDR3 DNA: TGTGCCAGCAGTTCGGGGCCGGATAGGACCAATCAGCCCCAGCATTTT. Its translation is CASSSGPDRTNQPQHF.

Ten or more counts support this clonotype. This chain links TRBV20-1 with TRBJ2-7; no reliable D call. The CDR3 consists of 15 residues. V shed 3 bases and J shed 0 bases, with 15 bases lying between them. CDR1 and CDR2 from the germline V gene are DFQATT and SNEGSKA (reference sequence). CDR3 DNA sequence: TGCAGTGCTAGTTCGGCGCCGTCTTACTCCTACGAGCAGTACTTC. Translation: CSASSAPSYSYEQYF.

This clonotype has only a few counts. The chain uses TRBV5-1 and TRBJ1-1; unclear D gene. This CDR3 has 16 amino acids. Trimming removed 1 base at V and 5 bases at J, with 18 bases between. Germline loops: CDR1 SGHRS, CDR2 YFSETQ. CDR3 bases: TGCGCCAGCAGCTTGATCGATCGGGGAGGAGGAACTGAAGCTTTCTTT. Protein sequence: CASSLIDRGGGTEAFF.

This clonotype was counted at least ten times. J is TRBJ1-1 and V is TRBV12-3 or TRBV12-4; D is perhaps TRBD1 (6 bases). The CDR3 length is 14 residues. V dropped 2 bases and J dropped 3 bases, with 10 bases sitting between them. The CDR3 coding sequence is TGTGCCAGCAGTTTATACAGGGTGGACACTGAAGCTTTCTTT. Its translation is CASSLYRVDTEAFF.

The sample holds many counts of this clonotype. The CDR3, as DNA: TGTGCCAGCAGTTTAAAAGGGACGGAGACCCAGTACTTC. Its translation: CASSLKGTETQYF. V gene TRBV12-3 or TRBV12-4 combines with J gene TRBJ2-5, with D tentatively TRBD1 or TRBD2 (5 bases each). The V and J ends lost 2 bases and 5 bases respectively, with 9 bases between them. This CDR3 has 13 residues.

This clonotype was counted at least ten times. V usage is TRBV4-2 and J usage is TRBJ2-5; 8 nucleotides agree with TRBD1. V was pared by 1 base and J by 6 bases, with 13 bases of the junction left unmatched. In germline, CDR1 is LGHNA, CDR2 YNFKEQ. This CDR3 has 17 amino acids. CDR3 protein: CASSQGPLTGAAKTQYF. The DNA of the CDR3 is TGTGCCAGCAGCCAAGGGCCCCTGACAGGGGCAGCAAAGACCCAGTACTTC.

This clonotype has ten or more counts. This chain links TRBV3-1 with TRBJ2-7; unclear D gene. Trimming removed 0 bases at V and 3 bases at J, with 6 bases between. The CDR3 has 13 amino acids. Looked up from germline, CDR1 is LGHDT and CDR2 is YNNKEL (reference sequence). The CDR3 DNA follows: TGTGCCAGCAGCCAAGATTGGAGCTACGAGCAGTACTTC. It codes for CASSQDWSYEQYF.

This clonotype was observed at least ten times. This chain connects TRBV3-1 to TRBJ2-1; 10 bases are shared with TRBD2. CDR3 length equals 17 residues. Trimming took 2 bases from V and 7 from J; bases not matched to a gene: 11. In germline, CDR1 is LGHDT, CDR2 YNNKEL (reference sequence). The CDR3 nucleotides are TGTGCCAGCAGCCAAATCCCCCCCAGCGGGGGGGCAAATGAGCAGTTCTTC. This gives the protein CASSQIPPSGGANEQFF.

This clonotype was picked up many times. The CDR3 protein is CASSPLGQGPYEQYF. CDR3 in DNA: TGTGCCAGCAGCCCATTAGGACAGGGGCCCTACGAGCAGTACTTC. The J gene is TRBJ2-7, the V gene TRBV3-1; TRBD1 matches at 9 bases. Germline assignment: CDR1 LGHDT and CDR2 YNNKEL (reference sequence). The V gene end was trimmed by 4 bases and the J gene end by 2 bases; junction bases not matched to a gene: 6. CDR3 length equals 15 residues.

This clonotype was seen at least ten times. The V and J genes are TRBV21-1 and TRBJ2-2; the DNA was not compared with TRBD2, the D call given in the table. TRBV21-1 has pseudogene status. This CDR3 region has 17 residues. In DNA form, the CDR3 reads TGTGCCAGCAGCAAAGCCTGGGACTCATCAAACACCGGGGAGCTGTTTTTT. Residues: CASSKAWDSSNTGELFF.

This clonotype was detected ten times or more. The rearrangement joins TRBV15 to TRBJ2-3; 9 bases map to TRBD2. V lost 0 bases and J lost 6; bases outside the gene matches: 7. From germline, CDR1 is LNHNV and CDR2 YYDKDF (reference sequence). The CDR3 runs 16 residues. CDR3 loop: CATSREFLSGGDTQYF. CDR3 DNA: TGTGCCACCAGCAGAGAGTTCCTTAGCGGGGGCGATACGCAGTATTTT. Combining the CDR3 with reference TRBV15 and TRBJ2-3 gives the whole variable domain DAMVIQNPRYQVTQFGKPVTLSCSQTLNHNVMYWYQQKSSQAPKLLFHYYDKDFNNEADTPDNFQSRRPNTSFCFLDIRSPGLGDTAMYLCATSREFLSGGDTQYFGPGTRLTVL.

This clonotype came up many times. V usage is TRBV7-2 and J usage is TRBJ2-3; the D is unclear. There are 13 residues in the CDR3. The germline V gene has CDR1 SGHTA and CDR2 FQGNSA. V dropped 0 bases and J dropped 2 bases, with 3 bases sitting between them. The CDR3 sequence is CASSLAVTDTQYF. The CDR3 nucleotides read TGTGCCAGCAGCTTAGCGGTCACAGATACGCAGTATTTT.

In this sample, this clonotype turned up a few times. The rearrangement links TRBV19 to TRBJ1-1; no clear D. V was shortened by 3 bases and J by 7 bases, with 15 bases between the two germline ends. The CDR3 totals 14 residues. Germline lookup yields CDR1 LNHDA and CDR2 SQIVND (reference sequence). CDR3 nucleotides: TGTGCCAGTAGTATCGCGGCGGGGTCTTTTGAAGCTTTCTTT. Its protein product is CASSIAAGSFEAFF.

V is TRBV7-9 and J is TRBJ2-3, with D perhaps matching TRBD1 or TRBD2 (7 bases each). Germline V gene lookup returns CDR1 SEHNR and CDR2 FQNEAQ (reference sequence). The CDR3 runs to 16 residues. V lost 1 base to trimming and J lost 2 bases, with 13 bases between them. CDR3 sequence reads: CASSLGGGGNTDTQYF. The DNA for the CDR3 is TGTGCCAGCAGCTTAGGGGGAGGGGGCAACACAGATACGCAGTATTTT.

This clonotype was observed at least ten times. This sequence joins TRBV5-1 and TRBJ2-7, with D unclear. Germline CDR1 is SGHRS and CDR2 is YFSETQ. Between the trimmed V and J ends, which lost 0 bases and 4 bases, there was a span of 17 bases. There are 16 residues in the CDR3. The CDR3 region has the DNA TGCGCCAGCAGCTTGGCGGCTTCTTCTGGGAAGTACGAGCAGTACTTC. Protein sequence: CASSLAASSGKYEQYF. The full variable domain, with the rest looked up from reference TRBV5-1 and TRBJ2-7, is KAGVTQTPRYLIKTRGQQVTLSCSPISGHRSVSWYQQTPGQGLQFLFEYFSETQRNKGNFPGRFSGRQFSNSRSEMNVSTLELGDSALYLCASSLAASSGKYEQYFGPGTRLTVT.